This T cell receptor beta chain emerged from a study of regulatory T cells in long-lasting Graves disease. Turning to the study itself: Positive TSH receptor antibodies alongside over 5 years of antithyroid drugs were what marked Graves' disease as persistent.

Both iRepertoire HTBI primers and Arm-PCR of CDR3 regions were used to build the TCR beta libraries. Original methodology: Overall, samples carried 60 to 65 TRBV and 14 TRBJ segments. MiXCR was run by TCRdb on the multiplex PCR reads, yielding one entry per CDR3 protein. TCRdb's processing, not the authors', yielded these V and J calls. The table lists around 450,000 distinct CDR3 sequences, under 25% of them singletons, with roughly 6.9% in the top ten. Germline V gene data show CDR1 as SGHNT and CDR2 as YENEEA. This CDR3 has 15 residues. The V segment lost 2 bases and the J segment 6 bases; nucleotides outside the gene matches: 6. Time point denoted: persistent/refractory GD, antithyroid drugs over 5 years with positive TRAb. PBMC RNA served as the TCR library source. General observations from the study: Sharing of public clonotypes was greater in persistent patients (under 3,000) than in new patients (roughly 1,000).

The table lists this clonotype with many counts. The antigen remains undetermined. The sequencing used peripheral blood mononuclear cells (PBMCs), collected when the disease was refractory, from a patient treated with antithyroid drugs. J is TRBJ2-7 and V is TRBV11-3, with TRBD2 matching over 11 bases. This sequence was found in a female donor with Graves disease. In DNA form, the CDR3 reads TGTGCCAGCAGCTTATTTCTAGCGGGAGGAGGCGAGCAGTACTTC. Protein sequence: CASSLFLAGGGEQYF.